The present TCR beta chain was sequenced within a study of CD8 T cells in ankylosing spondylitis. Study observations and caveats: A subset of motif variants has previously been described in the synovial fluid and blood of reactive arthritis.

This clonotype was seen repeatedly, ten times or more. Its antigen is undetermined. One entry per CDR3 protein, called by TCRdb with MiXCR from the 5' RACE reads. The profile shows about 130,000 distinct CDR3 sequences, 7.3% of them singletons. The CDR3 contains 15 residues. In germline, CDR1 is SGHRS, CDR2 YFSETQ. V was clipped by 2 bases and J by 1 base, with 12 bases between them. The rearrangement links TRBV5-1 to TRBJ1-1; D call uncertain. The TCR sequence derives from a female donor with ankylosing spondylitis or in good health (not recorded which). Sequencing was done on a sample of blood, either unsorted or a sorted T cell fraction (not recorded which). The CDR3 sequence is CASSFENGRNTEAFF. The DNA for the CDR3 is TGCGCCAGCAGCTTTGAGAACGGAAGGAACACTGAAGCTTTCTTT.